These 8 T cell receptor beta chains were sequenced from one sample in a study of cytomegalovirus exposure and HLA in healthy donors. The method was immunoSEQ multiplex PCR; TCRdb's version includes in-frame clones alone and lacks a portion of them. The profile covers 230,000 or so clones, with around 88% appearing a single time and roughly 2.8% taken by the ten largest. What was sequenced was PBMCs. Source of these receptors: a woman between 18 and 29 years old in good health and CMV-seronegative.

This clone was seen a handful of times. The rearrangement links TRBV4-3 to TRBJ2-7, with a tentative D call TRBD1 (5 bases). The CDR3 has 13 amino acids. The ends were cut back, 2 bases at V and 1 base at J, with 6 bases in the middle. Germline values: CDR1 LGHNA, CDR2 YSLEER. The CDR3 DNA sequence: TGCGCCAGCAGCCAACAGGGATCCTACGAGCAGTACTTC. Translated: CASSQQGSYEQYF.

The rearrangement joins TRBV4-1 to TRBJ2-1, with 9 bases matching TRBD2. J was trimmed by 4 bases and V by 0 bases; bases with no gene match: 4. CDR1 and CDR2 (germline): MGHRA, YSYEKL. This CDR3 spans 16 amino acids. CDR3 nucleotides: TGCGCCAGCAGCCAAGATGATCTAGCGGGATACAATGAGCAGTTCTTC. Amino acid sequence: CASSQDDLAGYNEQFF.

This chain connects TRBV11-1 to TRBJ2-5; D gene ambiguous. The V end lost 0 bases, the J end lost 1 base, and 9 bases lay between the germline ends. The CDR3 has 15 residues. Looked up from germline, CDR1 is SGHAT and CDR2 is FQDESV (reference sequence). The CDR3 DNA reads TGTGCCAGCAGCTTAGCGGCCAGGATCCAAGAGACCCAGTACTTC. It translates to CASSLAARIQETQYF.

This clone occurred a few times. The V and J genes are TRBV19 and TRBJ2-1; 12 positions match TRBD2. CDR1 and CDR2 from the germline V gene are LNHDA and SQIVND (reference sequence). V gave up 6 bases and J gave up 8 bases; unmatched junction bases: 5. CDR3 size: 14 residues. CDR3 sequence (DNA): TGTGCCAGTAGGCTAGCGGGAGGGCCCCATGAGCAGTTCTTC. Amino acids: CASRLAGGPHEQFF.

The genes are TRBV6-1 and TRBJ2-7, with D perhaps matching TRBD2 (6 bases). CDR3 length equals 12 residues. The V end was cut by 8 bases, the J end by 2 bases, with 10 bases between. Per the germline V gene, CDR1 is MNHNS and CDR2 is SASEGT. The chain's CDR3 is CASGGLTYEQYF. The CDR3 DNA reads TGTGCCAGCGGTGGACTAACCTACGAGCAGTACTTC.

The J gene is TRBJ1-2, the V gene TRBV9, with D maybe TRBD1 (5 bases). The CDR3 spans 15 residues. The germline V gene has CDR1 SGDLS and CDR2 YYNGEE. V was shortened by 0 bases and J by 2 bases, with 11 bases between the two germline ends. DNA of the CDR3: TGTGCCAGCAGCGTAGCTACAGGTTCCAACTATGGCTACACCTTC. This sequence encodes CASSVATGSNYGYTF.

This clone appeared once. The rearrangement links TRBV28 to TRBJ2-7; D is perhaps TRBD1 (6 bases). The length of the CDR3 is 17 residues. Germline V gene lookup returns CDR1 MDHEN and CDR2 SYDVKM. V lost 1 base and J 4 bases, leaving 20 bases between the germline ends. CDR3 region: CASSLSGLGARGYEQYF. As DNA, the CDR3 is TGTGCCAGCAGTTTATCAGGGCTGGGGGCCCGCGGATACGAGCAGTACTTC.

This chain connects TRBV28 to TRBJ1-2, with 7 bases lining up with TRBD1. The germline gives CDR1 MDHEN, CDR2 SYDVKM. The CDR3 consists of 17 residues. V trimming: 1 base; J trimming: 1 base; junction bases outside the gene matches: 9. In DNA, the CDR3 is TGTGCCAGCAGTTTATCCGGATACAGGGGCGGTAACTATGGCTACACCTTC. Translation gives CASSLSGYRGGNYGYTF.